This T cell receptor (beta chain) was recorded in a study of blood T cell repertoires in COVID-19. Under the authors' procedure: Quantification of nucleated cells was approximated via reference gene primer amplification. Profiling relied on immunoSEQ multiplex PCR, and the TCRdb table lists in-frame clones only, not all of them. D and trimming come from the DNA, and the V and J calls and clone size come from that table. This repertoire shows some 50,000 clones, under 90% found once; its top ten account for 25% to 30%. The CDR3 extends over 17 amino acids. Germline CDR1 reads SGHRS; CDR2 reads YFSETQ. V gave up 0 bases and J gave up 3 bases; unmatched junction bases: 7.

This rearrangement joins TRBV5-1 to TRBJ2-2; TRBD1 aligns across 8 bases. The material sequenced was peripheral blood. The clonotype was recovered from a human donor in a cohort sampled during active COVID-19. The CDR3 sequence: CASSLGVTGADTGELFF. CDR3 DNA sequence: TGCGCCAGCAGCTTGGGGGTGACAGGGGCCGACACCGGGGAGCTGTTTTTT.